These 24 T cell receptor beta chains share one sample of origin, sequenced in a study of T cells after yellow fever vaccination. TCRdb itself ran the 5' RACE reads through MiXCR, one entry per CDR3 protein. Here the sample spans about 580,000 distinct CDR3 sequences, 17% being singletons. The input for sequencing was PBMCs, taken 5 to 6 days after the first yellow fever vaccination. These receptor sequences come from a man between 18 and 35 years old who received the YFV17D yellow fever vaccine.

This clonotype was counted at least ten times. CDR3 in DNA: TGTGCCAGCAGCTTAGTTAGGGTAGTTGATCAAGAGACCCAGTACTTC. Protein: CASSLVRVVDQETQYF. The chain recombines TRBV7-6 with TRBJ2-5, with D hard to call. The CDR3 extends over 16 amino acids. Per the germline V gene, CDR1 is SGHVS and CDR2 is FNYEAQ. With 1 base removed from V and 2 bases from J, the gap between germline ends came to 14 bases. Complete variable domain (other parts from reference TRBV7-6 and TRBJ2-5): GAGVSQSPRYKVTKRGQDVALRCDPISGHVSLYWYRQALGQGPEFLTYFNYEAQQDKSGLPNDRFSAERPEGSISTLTIQRTEQRDSAMYRCASSLVRVVDQETQYFGPGTRLLVL.

The chain employs TRBV7-8 and TRBJ1-1; perhaps TRBD1 as D (6 bases). Germline CDR1 SGHVS, CDR2 FQNEAQ. The CDR3 sequence is 15 residues long. Between the trimmed V and J ends, which lost 0 bases and 7 bases, there was a span of 15 bases. The CDR3 nucleotides read TGTGCCAGCAGCTTAGCATCACAGGGCTCGGGTGAAGCTTTCTTT. Its translation: CASSLASQGSGEAFF.

The table lists this clonotype with a few counts. The chain joins TRBV7-9 to TRBJ2-2; D not certain. The germline CDR1 and CDR2 sequences are SEHNR and FQNEAQ (reference sequence). V shed 3 bases and J shed 6 bases, with 14 bases lying between them. This CDR3 is built from 15 residues. The CDR3 loop is CASSLVIPSAGELFF. The CDR3 region has the DNA TGTGCCAGCAGCTTGGTTATACCCTCCGCCGGGGAGCTGTTTTTT.

V usage is TRBV19 and J usage is TRBJ1-2; D is possibly TRBD1 (6 bases). The V end was cut by 8 bases, the J end by 8 bases, with 15 bases between. The CDR3 loop spans 12 amino acids. Germline CDR1 is LNHDA and CDR2 is SQIVND (reference sequence). CDR3: CASRLGGLGYTF. CDR3 nucleotide sequence: TGTGCCAGTCGATTGGGGGGCTTGGGCTACACCTTC.

As concerns this clonotype: The junction departs from the called germline gene at one end, perhaps through a read error. The chain carries TRBV20-1 and TRBJ2-7, with D perhaps being TRBD1 or TRBD2 (5 bases each). The CDR3 runs 16 residues. Per germline, CDR1 DFQATT and CDR2 SNEGSKA (reference sequence). The CDR3 region has the DNA TGCTGTGCTAGAGATCCCGGGACGAGGGGCTCCTACGAGCAGTACTTC. It codes for CCARDPGTRGSYEQYF.

This clonotype was seen more than once but under ten times. The CDR3 region is CASNQRWGGSGQPQHF. CDR3 sequence (DNA): TGTGCCAGCAACCAGAGGTGGGGGGGCAGTGGTCAGCCCCAGCATTTT. This chain uses TRBV28 with TRBJ1-5; TRBD1 is a possible D gene (6 bases). CDR1 MDHEN and CDR2 SYDVKM come from the germline V gene. V gave up 7 bases and J gave up 6 bases, with 22 bases separating them. The CDR3 covers 16 residues.

There are a few counts of this clonotype. This chain links TRBV20-1 with TRBJ2-7; D not certain. Germline V lookup: CDR1 DFQATT, CDR2 SNEGSKA (reference sequence). CDR3 length: 12 amino acids. Trimming stripped 3 bases from V and 2 bases from J, with 8 bases between. The CDR3 nucleotides read TGCAGTGCTAGTGGCCAGGCCTACGAGCAGTACTTC. Translating it yields CSASGQAYEQYF.

The rearrangement links TRBV5-5 to TRBJ1-1; perhaps TRBD1 as D (6 bases). The CDR3 extends over 13 amino acids. Germline CDR1 reads SGHKS; CDR2 reads YYEKEE (reference sequence). Trimming removed 0 bases at V and 7 bases at J, with 10 bases between. CDR3 nucleotides: TGTGCCAGCAGCTTGGCAGGGGTCATTGAAGCTTTCTTT. Protein: CASSLAGVIEAFF.

This clonotype was seen a handful of times. This chain uses TRBV12-3 or TRBV12-4 with TRBJ2-2, with a tentative D call TRBD1 (5 bases). The length of the CDR3 is 18 residues. V dropped 5 bases and J dropped 0 bases, with 19 bases sitting between them. The CDR3 nucleotides read TGTGCCAGCAGTGCCCTCATCGACAGCTTCCCGAACACCGGGGAGCTGTTTTTT. Its protein is CASSALIDSFPNTGELFF.

The CDR3 spells CASSLGNRAPNEQFF. The CDR3 DNA reads as TGTGCCAGCAGCTTAGGGAATAGGGCACCCAATGAGCAGTTCTTC. The rearrangement joins TRBV11-3 to TRBJ2-1, with D unresolved. With 1 base removed from V and 6 bases from J, the gap between germline ends came to 13 bases. The CDR3 spans 15 residues. The germline gives CDR1 SGHNT, CDR2 YENEEA.

This clonotype appeared many times. V is TRBV12-3 or TRBV12-4 and J is TRBJ2-3; 9 bases map to TRBD1. This CDR3 is built from 16 residues. Trimming took 6 bases from V and 0 from J; bases not matched to a gene: 7. The CDR3, as DNA: TGTGCCAGCAGCCGTCGGGACAGGGCCAGCACAGATACGCAGTATTTT. Translating it yields CASSRRDRASTDTQYF.

This chain connects TRBV2 to TRBJ2-7; no clear D gene. The germline gives CDR1 SNHLY, CDR2 FYNNEI. The V and J ends lost 6 bases and 1 base respectively, with 10 bases between them. There are 13 residues in the CDR3. CDR3 in amino acids: CASRDGPSYEQYF. The CDR3 DNA reads TGTGCCAGCAGGGATGGGCCTTCCTACGAGCAGTACTTC.

This clonotype has more than one count but fewer than ten. The rearrangement uses TRBV24-1 and TRBJ2-2; TRBD1 matches at 12 bases. V shed 10 bases and J 2 bases; nucleotides not matched to a gene: 7. CDR3 length: 16 amino acids. Per the germline V gene, CDR1 is KGHDR and CDR2 is SFDVKD. This CDR3 is CATTGQGAFNTGELFF. The DNA of the CDR3 is TGTGCCACTACGGGACAGGGGGCATTTAACACCGGGGAGCTGTTTTTT.

V and J are TRBV7-3 and TRBJ2-2; 9 bases map to TRBD2. Germline CDR1 reads SGHTA; CDR2 reads FQGTGA. CDR3 length: 16 amino acids. Germline trimming cut 0 bases from V and 6 bases from J; bases unmatched to any gene: 5. The CDR3 DNA follows: TGTGCCAGCAGCTTAACGTTTGGCGGGGGGGCCGGGGAGCTGTTTTTT. The encoded protein is CASSLTFGGGAGELFF. Full variable domain (missing parts from reference TRBV7-3 and TRBJ2-2): GAGVSQTPSNKVTEKGKYVELRCDPISGHTALYWYRQSLGQGPEFLIYFQGTGAADDSGLPNDRFFAVRPEGSVSTLKIQRTERGDSAVYLCASSLTFGGGAGELFFGEGSRLTVL.

The rearrangement joins TRBV4-2 to TRBJ2-5; no definite D call. The germline CDR1 and CDR2 sequences are LGHNA and YNFKEQ. The CDR3 extends over 15 amino acids. Trimming shortened V by 2 bases and J by 4 bases, and 14 bases separated the two germline ends. The CDR3 protein is CASSQSTVWGETQYF. The CDR3 DNA reads TGTGCCAGCAGCCAATCGACGGTATGGGGAGAGACCCAGTACTTC.

The rearrangement joins TRBV20-1 to TRBJ1-1; D remains ambiguous. V was shortened by 5 bases and J by 1 base, with 11 bases between the two germline ends. This CDR3 region has 13 residues. Germline V lookup: CDR1 DFQATT, CDR2 SNEGSKA (reference sequence). CDR3 sequence: CSAPSRGNTEAFF. DNA of the CDR3: TGCAGTGCTCCCTCACGGGGGAACACTGAAGCTTTCTTT.

CDR3 nucleotides: TGTGCCACCAGTTCTACAGGCAGCAATCAGCCCCAGCATTTT. It codes for CATSSTGSNQPQHF. The V gene is TRBV15, the J gene TRBJ1-5, with D perhaps matching TRBD1 (5 bases). V was cut by 6 bases and J by 1 base, with 10 bases left in between. Germline CDR1 LNHNV, CDR2 YYDKDF (reference sequence). The CDR3 extends over 14 amino acids.

The chain carries TRBV7-2 and TRBJ2-1, with 7 positions matching TRBD1. V trimming: 5 bases; J trimming: 7 bases; junction bases outside the gene matches: 14. Germline-derived CDR1 and CDR2 are SGHTA and FQGNSA. The CDR3 spans 16 residues. DNA for the CDR3: TGTGCCAGCAGCGGACGGACAGGAATAACGAAGAATGAGCAGTTCTTC. Protein product: CASSGRTGITKNEQFF. Drawing the rest from reference TRBV7-2 and TRBJ2-1, the complete variable domain is GAGVSQSPSNKVTEKGKDVELRCDPISGHTALYWYRQSLGQGLEFLIYFQGNSAPDKSGLPSDRFSAERTGGSVSTLTIQRTQQEDSAVYLCASSGRTGITKNEQFFGPGTRLTVL.

This clonotype was seen ten or more times. V usage is TRBV5-1 and J usage is TRBJ1-2; D might be TRBD1 (6 bases). The V gene's germline CDR1 is SGHRS and CDR2 YFSETQ. V lost 5 bases and J 3 bases, leaving 17 bases between the germline ends. The CDR3 covers 15 residues. Here the CDR3 reads CASRPLQGWDYGYTF. CDR3 nucleotide sequence: TGCGCCAGCAGACCCTTACAGGGTTGGGACTATGGCTACACCTTC.

This clonotype was observed a handful of times. This sequence joins TRBV4-1 and TRBJ2-1, with 7 bases aligning to TRBD1. CDR1 and CDR2 (germline): MGHRA, YSYEKL. Losses at the gene ends were 6 bases for V and 7 bases for J; bases not matched to a gene: 9. This CDR3 contains 14 residues. This CDR3 is CASRSTGFENEQFF. CDR3 nucleotides: TGCGCCAGCAGGTCGACAGGGTTCGAGAATGAGCAGTTCTTC.

This clonotype showed up just a few times. This sequence joins TRBV3-1 and TRBJ2-7; D gene unclear. The germline gives CDR1 LGHDT, CDR2 YNNKEL (reference sequence). This CDR3 has 15 amino acids. V was clipped by 5 bases and J by 4 bases, with 18 bases between them. The CDR3: CASSFRTDTFYEQYF. The CDR3 DNA reads as TGTGCCAGCAGCTTCCGGACCGACACGTTTTACGAGCAGTACTTC.

A few counts support this clonotype. The chain recombines TRBV12-3 or TRBV12-4 with TRBJ2-1; D call uncertain. V gave up 5 bases and J gave up 0 bases, with 14 bases separating them. This CDR3 contains 16 residues. CDR3 region: CASSGPRVSSYNEQFF. The DNA of the CDR3 is TGTGCCAGCAGTGGGCCTCGGGTGAGCTCCTACAATGAGCAGTTCTTC.

This clonotype was picked up a small number of times. This chain joins TRBV2 and TRBJ1-1; tentative D call: TRBD1 (5 bases). V was cut by 7 bases and J by 0 bases, with 15 bases left in between. The CDR3 totals 15 residues. CDR1 is SNHLY and CDR2 is FYNNEI in the germline V gene. CDR3 sequence: CASTPSGTVNTEAFF. The DNA for the CDR3 is TGTGCCAGCACCCCCTCGGGGACGGTGAACACTGAAGCTTTCTTT.

A few counts support this clonotype. The chain has TRBV27 and TRBJ1-2; the match to TRBD1 covers 11 bases. Germline V gene data show CDR1 as MNHEY and CDR2 as SMNVEV (reference sequence). Trimming removed 6 bases from V and 4 bases from J; junction bases left unmatched: 4. The CDR3 spans 14 residues. The CDR3 DNA sequence: TGTGCCAGCAGGGACAGGGGGCTTGCCTATGGCTACACCTTC. Amino acids: CASRDRGLAYGYTF.